These 14 T cell receptor beta chains originate from one sample sequenced in a study of CD8+ T cells in alopecia areata. Treatment noted: oral pan-JAK inhibitor, 5-10 mg twice daily. Isolated RNA was reverse transcribed into cDNA used as the sequencing template. Measured with immunoSEQ multiplex PCR; TCRdb has only the in-frame clones, and not every one. The data show some 210,000 clones, over 60% seen once. Sequences were derived from CD4+ T cells sorted from blood, sampled at approximately week 45, from a patient treated with tofacitinib. The receptors here all came from a human donor with alopecia areata.

The chain employs TRBV5-1 and TRBJ2-2, with D uncertain. The CDR3 has 14 amino acids. Trimming stripped 0 bases from V and 4 bases from J, with 7 bases between. CDR1 SGHRS and CDR2 YFSETQ come from the germline V gene. Here the CDR3 DNA reads TGCGCCAGCAGCTTGGGAGAGCTCACCGGGGAGCTGTTTTTT. Translation gives CASSLGELTGELFF.

V and J are TRBV10-3 and TRBJ2-3; D might be TRBD1 or TRBD2, each matching 5 bases. The germline V gene encodes CDR1 ENHRY and CDR2 SYGVKD. The CDR3 length is 16 residues. Deletions cut 0 bases from V and 4 bases from J, with 14 bases between. The CDR3 bases are TGTGCCATCAGTGAGTCGACTCGAGTGGGGGCAGATACGCAGTATTTT. It specifies CAISESTRVGADTQYF.

This chain connects TRBV30 to TRBJ2-2, with a possible D match to TRBD2 (7 bases). The CDR3 is made up of 15 amino acids. Germline assignment: CDR1 GTSNPN and CDR2 SVGIG (reference sequence). Trimming cost V 2 bases and J 0 bases, with 10 bases left between them. The CDR3: CAWSRGDTNTGELFF. The CDR3 DNA sequence: TGTGCCTGGAGTCGGGGGGACACGAACACCGGGGAGCTGTTTTTT.

The CDR3 DNA follows: TGTGCCAGCAGTGTCCGAGGGCTCAGGAATCAGCCCCAGCATTTT. It translates to CASSVRGLRNQPQHF. This sequence joins TRBV6-1 and TRBJ1-5; D not certain. The CDR3 extends over 15 amino acids. V dropped 4 bases and J dropped 4 bases, with 14 bases sitting between them. Per germline, CDR1 MNHNS and CDR2 SASEGT.

The gene calls are TRBV5-1 and TRBJ1-2; 7 bases line up with TRBD1. Looked up from germline, CDR1 is SGHRS and CDR2 is YFSETQ. Unmatched junction bases numbered 9, after V lost 5 bases and J lost 5 bases. The length of the CDR3 is 14 residues. The CDR3 DNA is TGCGCCAGCAGTCCATCCGGGACAGAGTATGGCTACACCTTC. This gives the protein CASSPSGTEYGYTF.

The chain carries TRBV7-2 and TRBJ2-1; 10 nucleotides line up with TRBD2. CDR1 is SGHTA and CDR2 is FQGNSA in the germline V gene. This CDR3 is built from 16 residues. The V segment lost 8 bases and the J segment 7 bases; nucleotides outside the gene matches: 14. The DNA of the CDR3 is TGTGCCAGCCAACAGCGGGGGGGTCTTGGTACGAATGAGCAGTTCTTC. It yields the protein CASQQRGGLGTNEQFF. Full variable domain (missing parts from reference TRBV7-2 and TRBJ2-1): GAGVSQSPSNKVTEKGKDVELRCDPISGHTALYWYRQSLGQGLEFLIYFQGNSAPDKSGLPSDRFSAERTGGSVSTLTIQRTQQEDSAVYLCASQQRGGLGTNEQFFGPGTRLTVL.

V is TRBV27 and J is TRBJ2-5; a weak D match, TRBD2 (6 bases). The CDR3 covers 13 residues. Per the germline V gene, CDR1 is MNHEY and CDR2 is SMNVEV (reference sequence). V was shortened by 3 bases and J by 7 bases, with 12 bases between the two germline ends. As DNA, the CDR3 is TGTGCCAGCAGTTTGGGACTCCTAAGGACCCAGTACTTC. Protein sequence: CASSLGLLRTQYF.

The genes are TRBV4-3 and TRBJ2-7; D is possibly TRBD1 (6 bases). This CDR3 has 14 residues. The V gene's germline CDR1 is LGHNA and CDR2 YSLEER. Deletions cut 1 base from V and 4 bases from J, with 11 bases between. The DNA for the CDR3 is TGCGCCAGCAGCCAAGTGCAGGGGACGTACGAGCAGTACTTC. Its protein is CASSQVQGTYEQYF.

V usage is TRBV12-5 and J usage is TRBJ2-7; 7 bases line up with TRBD1. Germline trimming cut 6 bases from V and 3 bases from J; bases unmatched to any gene: 5. Germline V lookup: CDR1 LGHNT, CDR2 FRNRAP. The CDR3 has 13 residues. The CDR3 DNA is TGTGCTAGTGGGATGGGACAGAGCTACGAGCAGTACTTC. This encodes CASGMGQSYEQYF.

This clone occurred a few times. This rearrangement joins TRBV29-1 to TRBJ1-2; D possibly corresponds to TRBD1 (5 bases). CDR1 is SQVTM and CDR2 is ANQGSEA in the germline V gene. V was pared by 6 bases and J by 14 bases, with 19 bases between. This CDR3 has 11 residues. Here the CDR3 DNA reads TGCAGCGTCCCGGATGGACACCGCGCAACCTTC. It codes for CSVPDGHRATF.

The CDR3 DNA sequence: TGTGCCAGCACCCTAACTACAGGGCTTGTTTCCTACGAGCAGTACTTC. Translating gives CASTLTTGLVSYEQYF. This rearrangement joins TRBV7-2 to TRBJ2-7; the D gene is possibly TRBD1 (6 bases). This CDR3 is 16 amino acids long. Germline V lookup: CDR1 SGHTA, CDR2 FQGNSA. V was cut by 7 bases and J by 1 base, with 20 bases left in between.

This chain connects TRBV5-1 to TRBJ1-2; TRBD1 agrees at 8 bases. CDR1 and CDR2 (germline): SGHRS, YFSETQ. The V segment lost 2 bases and the J segment 4 bases; nucleotides outside the gene matches: 4. The CDR3 has 14 amino acids. The CDR3 nucleotides read TGCGCCAGCAGCTTAGGACAGGGTCCCTATGGCTACACCTTC. Its translation: CASSLGQGPYGYTF.

This chain uses TRBV29-1 with TRBJ2-5; D not resolved. The length of the CDR3 is 13 residues. Germline V gene lookup returns CDR1 SQVTM and CDR2 ANQGSEA. V lost 3 bases, J lost 6 bases, and 14 bases lay in between. In DNA form, the CDR3 reads TGCAGCGTTGATGACGGCTTTGACAAGACCCAGTACTTC. It encodes CSVDDGFDKTQYF. The whole variable domain, remainder taken from reference TRBV29-1 and TRBJ2-5, is SAVISQKPSRDICQRGTSLTIQCQVDSQVTMMFWYRQQPGQSLTLIATANQGSEATYESGFVIDKFPISRPNLTFSTLTVSNMSPEDSSIYLCSVDDGFDKTQYFGPGTRLLVL.

This chain links TRBV11-1 with TRBJ1-1; D is perhaps TRBD1 (5 bases). The CDR3 totals 13 residues. From germline, CDR1 is SGHAT and CDR2 FQDESV (reference sequence). V gave up 5 bases and J gave up 1 base, with 8 bases separating them. CDR3 sequence reads: CASSRDGNTEAFF. Written as DNA, the CDR3 is TGTGCCAGCAGCCGGGACGGGAACACTGAAGCTTTCTTT.